Listed below are T cell receptor beta chains from one sample, sequenced in a study of T-cell reconstitution after alpha-beta-depleted transplantation in children. TCRdb ran MiXCR on the PCR reads and lists one entry per CDR3 protein. The sample has hundreds of thousands of distinct CDR3 sequences; 10% to 15% are singletons. This specimen was PBMCs, mostly from graft donor cells, taken 360 days after TCRalphabeta/CD19-depleted stem cell transplant. Source of these receptors: a male patient aged 10 to 17 who had a stem cell transplant for acute myeloid leukemia, so the T cells may come from the graft donor. The CDR3 runs from the conserved cysteine through the conserved F or W. The order of the fields is clone size, J gene, D gene, V gene, CDR3 length, CDR3 protein, CDR3 DNA. A D gene is named only where the DNA matches it firmly. Clone size is shown for a subset of rows, as once, few, many or a class of expanded clone.

clone size: -
J gene: TRBJ2-3
D gene: -
V gene: TRBV20-1
CDR3 length: 14
CDR3 protein: CSASGALGKDTQYF
CDR3 DNA: TGCAGTGCTAGCGGAGCTCTTGGGAAAGATACGCAGTATTTT

clone size: many
J gene: TRBJ2-2
D gene: TRBD1
V gene: TRBV28
CDR3 length: 13
CDR3 protein: CASSFRGPGELFF
CDR3 DNA: TGTGCCAGCAGTTTCAGGGGGCCCGGGGAGCTGTTTTTT

clone size: few
J gene: TRBJ2-5
D gene: -
V gene: TRBV12-3/TRBV12-4
CDR3 length: 11
CDR3 protein: CASSHIGTQYF
CDR3 DNA: TGTGCCAGCAGCCACATAGGGACCCAGTACTTC

clone size: -
J gene: TRBJ2-1
D gene: TRBD2
V gene: TRBV20-1
CDR3 length: 21
CDR3 protein: CSARDVRVGLAGGPKSLGQFF
CDR3 DNA: TGCAGTGCTAGAGATGTACGCGTAGGACTAGCGGGGGGACCTAAATCACTGGGGCAGTTCTTC

clone size: -
J gene: TRBJ2-5
D gene: -
V gene: TRBV28
CDR3 length: 15
CDR3 protein: CASTLPGQDEETQYF
CDR3 DNA: TGTGCCAGCACTCTCCCTGGGCAGGACGAAGAGACCCAGTACTTC

clone size: -
J gene: TRBJ2-3
D gene: TRBD2
V gene: TRBV24-1
CDR3 length: 19
CDR3 protein: CATSDPDPGLAGRGDTQYF
CDR3 DNA: TGTGCCACCAGTGATCCAGATCCGGGACTAGCGGGAAGAGGAGATACGCAGTATTTT

clone size: few
J gene: TRBJ2-7
D gene: TRBD2
V gene: TRBV28
CDR3 length: 18
CDR3 protein: CASSLCILAGDLSYEQYF
CDR3 DNA: TGTGCCAGCAGTTTATGCATCCTAGCGGGAGATCTCTCCTACGAGCAGTACTTC

clone size: many
J gene: TRBJ2-5
D gene: TRBD2
V gene: TRBV7-9
CDR3 length: 13
CDR3 protein: CASSEWGGETQYF
CDR3 DNA: TGTGCCAGCAGCGAATGGGGGGGAGAGACCCAGTACTTC

clone size: few
J gene: TRBJ2-1
D gene: -
V gene: TRBV15
CDR3 length: 16
CDR3 protein: CATSRPRGVRNNEQFF
CDR3 DNA: TGTGCCACCAGCAGACCGCGGGGAGTCAGGAACAATGAGCAGTTCTTC

clone size: -
J gene: TRBJ2-7
D gene: TRBD2
V gene: TRBV20-1
CDR3 length: 18
CDR3 protein: CSASRLAEPEAGSYEQYF
CDR3 DNA: TGCAGTGCCTCGAGACTAGCGGAGCCGGAAGCAGGCTCCTACGAGCAGTACTTC

clone size: few
J gene: TRBJ2-6
D gene: -
V gene: TRBV29-1
CDR3 length: 17
CDR3 protein: CSVGPGGLSSGANVLTF
CDR3 DNA: TGCAGCGTTGGCCCCGGCGGACTCAGCTCTGGGGCCAACGTCCTGACTTTC

clone size: few
J gene: TRBJ2-2
D gene: -
V gene: TRBV4-3
CDR3 length: 16
CDR3 protein: CASSQDRAVNTGELFF
CDR3 DNA: TGCGCCAGCAGCCAAGATAGGGCAGTGAACACCGGGGAGCTGTTTTTT

clone size: many
J gene: TRBJ2-3
D gene: -
V gene: TRBV11-2
CDR3 length: 14
CDR3 protein: CASSLRSSSDTQYF
CDR3 DNA: TGTGCCAGCAGCTTAAGGTCTAGCTCAGATACGCAGTATTTT

clone size: -
J gene: TRBJ2-7
D gene: -
V gene: TRBV5-1
CDR3 length: 14
CDR3 protein: CASSRGQTLYEQYF
CDR3 DNA: TGCGCCAGCAGCCGAGGACAGACCCTCTACGAGCAGTACTTC

clone size: -
J gene: TRBJ1-2
D gene: -
V gene: TRBV4-2
CDR3 length: 15
CDR3 protein: CASSSQTRALYGYTF
CDR3 DNA: TGTGCCAGCAGCTCTCAGACAAGGGCTTTATATGGCTACACCTTC